The subject of this entry is one TCR beta chain. Its antigen is not identified. The source of the sample is a study of PD-1 blockade in classical Hodgkin lymphoma. Regarding the study as a whole: Reports indicated that newly diagnosed patients had lower baseline TCR diversity than healthy donors did.

Relapses following autologous stem cell transplantation were seen in all patients, with brentuximab vedotin exposure varying. Relapsed/refractory classical Hodgkin lymphoma patients had complete, partial or progressive responses. The CDR3 extends over 14 amino acids. V lost 3 bases to trimming and J lost 9 bases; unmatched junction nucleotides: 9. Germline lookup yields CDR1 LNHDA and CDR2 SQIVND (reference sequence). The assay was immunoSEQ multiplex PCR, and TCRdb's table has in-frame clones only and misses some. In the table there are approximately 89,000 clones, approximately 80% of which are singletons.

The chain has TRBV19 and TRBJ1-1, with 8 bases matching TRBD1. The sample was peripheral blood mononuclear cells (PBMCs), taken at baseline. This TCR was sampled from a human donor with classical Hodgkin lymphoma. The DNA for the CDR3 is TGTGCCAGTAGTATTCCAGGGACAGGAGACAAAGCTTTCTTT. Amino acid sequence: CASSIPGTGDKAFF.